The source of this T cell receptor beta chain is a study of cytomegalovirus exposure and HLA in healthy donors. The CDR3 contains 13 residues. The germline V gene has CDR1 KGHSH and CDR2 LQKENI. Trimming took off 2 bases at V and 7 bases at J, with 12 bases between the two ends. This clone has only one observation. The antigen remains undetermined. Profiled with immunoSEQ multiplex PCR; TCRdb holds only in-frame clones, not every one. The profile shows 60,000 to 70,000 clones, over 90% of them singletons. Study results and caveats: First-cohort TCR clusters tended to co-occur in the roughly 130 validation repertoires, a later analysis found. Cytomegalovirus association was assigned to some 160 TCR beta chains.

This clonotype was obtained from a man younger than 35 in good health and CMV-seropositive. The sequencing sample was made of PBMCs. V gene TRBV18 combines with J gene TRBJ2-7, with D tentatively TRBD1 (6 bases). In DNA, the CDR3 is TGTGCCAGCTCACCAAACAGGGCGGGTGAGCAGTACTTC. Translation: CASSPNRAGEQYF.